This note documents a single TCR beta chain sequence. These data come from a study of cytomegalovirus exposure and HLA in healthy donors. The PCR had 60 Vbeta and 13 Jbeta primers. Assay: immunoSEQ multiplex PCR; the TCRdb copy retains only in-frame clones and omits some. The sample lists 95,000 to 150,000 clones, 66% occurring once. Sequencing used PBMCs. The TCR comes from a young man in good health and CMV-seronegative.

This chain's CDR3 is CASSLPAGGRVTGELFF. In DNA, the CDR3 is TGTGCCAGCAGCCTACCGGCGGGCGGGAGGGTCACCGGGGAGCTGTTTTTT. The chain has TRBV5-4 and TRBJ2-2; the match to TRBD2 covers 9 bases. The germline gives CDR1 SGHNT, CDR2 YYREEE (reference sequence). This CDR3 contains 17 residues. Germline trimming cut 4 bases from V and 4 bases from J; bases unmatched to any gene: 11.